These 22 T cell receptor beta chains originate from one sample sequenced in a study of T cells after yellow fever vaccination. TCRdb re-derived calls from the 5' RACE reads in MiXCR, one entry per CDR3 protein. The sample has 100,000 to 150,000 distinct CDR3 sequences, under 8.5% seen once. The sample here was CD4+ T cells sorted from PBMCs, taken 9 to 10 days after the first yellow fever vaccination. These receptors all stem from a man aged 18 to 30 who received the YFV17D yellow fever vaccine.

The gene calls are TRBV11-2 and TRBJ1-1; 7 bases agree with TRBD1. The V and J ends lost 5 bases and 1 base, in that order; junction bases with no gene match: 4. The CDR3 extends over 14 amino acids. CDR1 is SGHAT and CDR2 is FQNNGV in the germline V gene. The CDR3 protein is CASSPDRRNTEAFF. CDR3 nucleotide sequence: TGTGCCAGCAGCCCGGACAGGAGGAACACTGAAGCTTTCTTT.

This clonotype has at least ten counts. This rearrangement joins TRBV5-6 to TRBJ1-1; D is unresolved. Trimming removed 1 base from V and 6 bases from J, with 13 bases in between. The V gene's germline CDR1 is SGHDT and CDR2 YYEEEE. The CDR3 sequence is 14 residues long. The CDR3 loop reads CASSLLGQVPEAFF. CDR3 bases: TGTGCCAGCAGCTTGCTGGGCCAGGTCCCTGAAGCTTTCTTT.

There are many counts of this clonotype. This rearrangement joins TRBV7-9 to TRBJ2-5; unclear D gene. Trimming removed 5 bases at V and 6 bases at J, with 7 bases between. The germline V gene encodes CDR1 SEHNR and CDR2 FQNEAQ (reference sequence). The CDR3 is made up of 11 amino acids. CDR3 coding DNA: TGTGCCAGCAGCAACGGGCAGACCCAGTACTTC. It encodes CASSNGQTQYF.

This chain links TRBV5-1 with TRBJ2-3, with no clear D. This CDR3 is 14 amino acids long. The germline V gene has CDR1 SGHRS and CDR2 YFSETQ. V lost 1 base and J lost 6, with 12 bases in between. Here the CDR3 DNA reads TGCGCCAGCAGCTTGATTGCTACCGCGGATACGCAGTATTTT. Translation: CASSLIATADTQYF.

Ten or more counts support this clonotype. The CDR3 loop reads CATSDFEGPRNTEAFF. CDR3 DNA sequence: TGTGCCACCAGTGACTTTGAAGGTCCCCGGAACACTGAAGCTTTCTTT. V and J are TRBV24-1 and TRBJ1-1; D unclear. The germline V gene encodes CDR1 KGHDR and CDR2 SFDVKD. The CDR3 covers 16 residues. Trimming removed 4 bases at V and 1 base at J, with 15 bases between.

In its sample, this clonotype was seen many times. The rearrangement joins TRBV12-3 or TRBV12-4 to TRBJ1-2; 8 positions match TRBD1. The junction had 6 bases not matched to a gene; V was cut back by 7 bases and J by 8 bases. This CDR3 contains 12 residues. CDR3 protein: CASTSPGGGYTF. CDR3 DNA sequence: TGTGCCAGCACCTCCCCAGGGGGCGGCTACACCTTC.

This clonotype has only a few counts. The CDR3 reads CASSDMGDGSSGNTIYF. The CDR3 DNA reads TGTGCCAGCAGTGATATGGGGGACGGCAGCTCTGGAAACACCATATATTTT. The V and J genes are TRBV6-1 and TRBJ1-3; weak D call: TRBD1 (5 bases). Germline CDR1 reads MNHNS; CDR2 reads SASEGT. The V gene lost 3 bases and the J gene lost 0 bases, with 15 bases spanning the gap. This CDR3 contains 17 residues.

This chain uses TRBV24-1 with TRBJ2-1; D unclear. V dropped 7 bases and J dropped 2 bases, with 2 bases sitting between them. This CDR3 region has 11 residues. Germline CDR1 KGHDR, CDR2 SFDVKD. In DNA, the CDR3 is TGTGCCACCAGGGCCTACAATGAGCAGTTCTTC. As protein: CATRAYNEQFF.

The table lists this clonotype with many counts. The chain links TRBV6-2 or TRBV6-3 to TRBJ1-1; D call uncertain. The germline V gene encodes CDR1 MNHEY and CDR2 SVGEGT. Trimming pared 7 bases from V and 4 bases from J, leaving 22 bases between. The CDR3 is 16 residues long. CDR3 DNA sequence: TGTGCCAGCAAAGACCCCAACGGGGTGTTGGGCACTGAAGCTTTCTTT. Translating it yields CASKDPNGVLGTEAFF.

This clonotype showed up just a few times. V is TRBV18 and J is TRBJ2-5; D is unresolved. This CDR3 is built from 13 residues. V was pared by 1 base and J by 2 bases, with 5 bases between. Germline values: CDR1 KGHSH, CDR2 LQKENI. DNA of the CDR3: TGTGCCAGCTCACCACAACCTCAAGAGACCCAGTACTTC. Amino acids: CASSPQPQETQYF.

At least ten counts were recorded for this clonotype. V is TRBV18 and J is TRBJ2-3; D may match TRBD1 or TRBD2 (5 bases each). The CDR3 extends over 14 amino acids. Germline CDR1 reads KGHSH; CDR2 reads LQKENI. V lost 4 bases and J lost 2, with 10 bases in between. This CDR3 reads CASSRGVATDTQYF. DNA for the CDR3: TGTGCCAGCTCACGAGGGGTGGCCACAGATACGCAGTATTTT.

The table lists this clonotype with many counts. The CDR3 sequence is CASSLEQGTPGANVLTF. The CDR3 nucleotides read TGCGCCAGCAGCTTGGAACAGGGGACCCCTGGGGCCAACGTCCTGACTTTC. V and J are TRBV5-1 and TRBJ2-6; 7 positions agree with TRBD1. The trim removed 0 bases at V and 2 bases at J, leaving 5 bases unmatched. Germline CDR1 is SGHRS and CDR2 is YFSETQ. The CDR3 covers 17 residues.

This clonotype was recorded at least ten times. DNA for the CDR3: TGTGCCTGGAGTGTCCCGGACAGGTGGACCTCCTACGAGCAGTACTTC. Amino acids: CAWSVPDRWTSYEQYF. V is TRBV30 and J is TRBJ2-7, with 7 bases lining up with TRBD1. The CDR3 is made up of 16 amino acids. CDR1 and CDR2 from the germline V gene are GTSNPN and SVGIG (reference sequence). Germline trimming cut 0 bases from V and 0 bases from J; bases unmatched to any gene: 8.

This clonotype was observed a handful of times. The rearrangement uses TRBV4-3 and TRBJ2-3, with unresolved D. The CDR3 extends over 14 amino acids. Trimming removed 3 bases at V and 2 bases at J, with 9 bases between. Germline CDR1 is LGHNA and CDR2 is YSLEER. The DNA of the CDR3 is TGCGCCAGCAGCCACAAGCAGTACACAGATACGCAGTATTTT. Its translation is CASSHKQYTDTQYF.

Ten or more counts support this clonotype. The chain has TRBV6-5 and TRBJ2-5; D gene ambiguous. Germline loops: CDR1 MNHEY, CDR2 SVGAGI. Trimming removed 0 bases from V and 1 base from J, with 6 bases in between. The CDR3 runs 14 residues. DNA for the CDR3: TGTGCCAGCAGTTACTCATCCCCCCAAGAGACCCAGTACTTC. Its protein product is CASSYSSPQETQYF.

This clonotype was detected ten times or more. The chain joins TRBV18 to TRBJ1-1; no clear D. The CDR3 totals 14 residues. Trimming removed 6 bases from V and 5 bases from J, with 16 bases in between. Germline-derived CDR1 and CDR2 are KGHSH and LQKENI. DNA of the CDR3: TGTGCCAGCTCTTCATCACTGGAGGGAACTGAAGCTTTCTTT. As protein: CASSSSLEGTEAFF.

This clonotype was found many times. The V and J genes are TRBV7-9 and TRBJ2-7, with a weak D call TRBD2 (6 bases). The V end lost 3 bases, the J end lost 5 bases, and 11 bases lay between the germline ends. The CDR3 contains 13 residues. Germline V gene sequence: CDR1 SEHNR, CDR2 FQNEAQ (reference sequence). The CDR3 here is CASSFGGRNEQYF. In DNA form, the CDR3 reads TGTGCCAGCAGCTTCGGGGGTAGGAACGAGCAGTACTTC.

This clonotype was seen many times. V and J are TRBV20-1 and TRBJ2-7; 7 positions agree with TRBD2. V lost 5 bases to trimming and J lost 3 bases; unmatched junction nucleotides: 1. Germline V gene sequence: CDR1 DFQATT, CDR2 SNEGSKA (reference sequence). This CDR3 spans 11 amino acids. CDR3 in amino acids: CSAGGDYEQYF. CDR3 nucleotides: TGCAGTGCTGGGGGGGACTACGAGCAGTACTTC.

There are many counts of this clonotype. The gene calls are TRBV9 and TRBJ2-5; possible D gene TRBD2, 5 bases. This CDR3 has 13 residues. V shed 4 bases and J shed 2 bases, with 9 bases lying between them. The germline gives CDR1 SGDLS, CDR2 YYNGEE. DNA of the CDR3: TGTGCCAGCAGCACTAGAAATCAAGAGACCCAGTACTTC. Residues: CASSTRNQETQYF.

This clonotype has ten or more counts. The gene calls are TRBV18 and TRBJ2-7; TRBD2 matches 15 bases. The CDR3 length is 17 residues. J lost 3 bases, V lost 4 bases, and 7 bases had no gene match. CDR1 and CDR2 from the germline V gene are KGHSH and LQKENI. CDR3 amino acids: CASSRGLAGGFIYEQYF. The CDR3 DNA reads as TGTGCCAGCTCACGGGGACTAGCGGGGGGCTTTATCTACGAGCAGTACTTC.

Ten or more counts support this clonotype. V is TRBV18 and J is TRBJ2-1, with D hard to call. The germline V gene encodes CDR1 KGHSH and CDR2 LQKENI. V dropped 3 bases and J dropped 4 bases, with 13 bases sitting between them. The CDR3 contains 15 residues. The CDR3 here is CASSPRSAEYNEQFF. The CDR3 coding sequence is TGTGCCAGCTCACCCCGCTCGGCAGAATACAATGAGCAGTTCTTC.

Details on this clonotype: A much more abundant neighbour one base away suggests this may be a read error. The chain couples TRBV18 to TRBJ2-1; 9 bases agree with TRBD1. CDR1 KGHSH and CDR2 LQKENI come from the germline V gene. The CDR3 length is 16 residues. CDR3 sequence: CASLPIGTGMTSRQFF. CDR3 bases: TGTGCCAGCTTACCAATCGGGACAGGGATGACCAGCCGTCAGTTCTTC.